Below, one T cell receptor (beta chain) is given with its context. The entry originates in a study of response to subunit inactivated influenza vaccine. The CDR3 spans 16 residues. V lost 1 base and J lost 7; bases outside the gene matches: 7. Germline V CDR1 and CDR2: LGHNA, YNFKEQ. TCRdb itself ran the RT-PCR reads through MiXCR, one entry per CDR3 protein. The sample lists roughly 620,000 distinct CDR3 sequences, approximately 11% occurring once. This sample also belongs to another study, concerning T cells expressing NK-cell markers. From that second work: TCR beta cDNA was generated via 5'RACE template switching incorporating UMIs. Sequenced donors, eight in total, included seven who were HCMV-seropositive and one who was seronegative. CD8+ T cells in roughly six donors included dominant NKG2C+ clonotypes at 1.0-7.0%. In several donors, dominant clonotypes made up roughly 28.3-65% of CD3+CD56-NKG2C+ cells.

The chain recombines TRBV4-2 with TRBJ1-6; 7 nucleotides agree with TRBD1. The starting material was PBMCs from blood, obtained on the day of vaccination. This TCR came from a man aged 50 or older who received an inactivated influenza vaccine. The CDR3 is CASSQVQGSRNSPLHF. The CDR3 DNA follows: TGTGCCAGCAGCCAAGTACAGGGGTCCAGGAATTCACCCCTCCACTTT.